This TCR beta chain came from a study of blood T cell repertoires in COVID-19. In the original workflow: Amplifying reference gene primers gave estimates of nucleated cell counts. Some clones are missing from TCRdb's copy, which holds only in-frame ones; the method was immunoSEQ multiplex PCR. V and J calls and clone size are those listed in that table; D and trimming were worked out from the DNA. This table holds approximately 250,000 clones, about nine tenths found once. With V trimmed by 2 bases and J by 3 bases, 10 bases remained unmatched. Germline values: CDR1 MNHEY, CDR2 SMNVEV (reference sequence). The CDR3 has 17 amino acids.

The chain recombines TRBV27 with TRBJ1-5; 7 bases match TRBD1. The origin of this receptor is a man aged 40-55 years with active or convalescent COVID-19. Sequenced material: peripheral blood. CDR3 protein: CASSLSWSGQTNQPQHF. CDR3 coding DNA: TGTGCCAGCAGTTTAAGTTGGTCGGGACAGACCAATCAGCCCCAGCATTTT.